These 27 T cell receptor beta chains came from one sample sequenced in a study of spatial heterogeneity in lung cancer. The time point was: sample taken at primary tumor resection. No cells were sorted before sequencing. The whole RNA sequenced was extracted from tumor, nontumor lung or frozen PBMC. Each CDR3 protein is one row after TCRdb ran MiXCR on the 5' RACE reads. This table has tens of thousands of distinct CDR3 sequences, around 6.7% appearing once. This specimen consisted of PBMCs, obtained at surgery. These receptors came from a female donor with early-stage non-small cell lung cancer.

V is TRBV3-1 and J is TRBJ1-6; 8 nucleotides agree with TRBD1. The V segment lost 0 bases and the J segment 7 bases; nucleotides outside the gene matches: 8. CDR3 length equals 17 residues. The germline V gene encodes CDR1 LGHDT and CDR2 YNNKEL (reference sequence). The CDR3 nucleotides are TGTGCCAGCAGCCAAGATCACGGCAGGGGGCGAAATTCACCCCTCCACTTT. Translated: CASSQDHGRGRNSPLHF.

Only a few counts were recorded for this clonotype. The chain employs TRBV12-3 or TRBV12-4 and TRBJ2-1; 12 positions agree with TRBD2. The CDR3 totals 16 residues. Trimming removed 6 bases from V and 1 base from J; junction bases left unmatched: 4. The chain's CDR3 is CASRRTSGASYNEQFF. As DNA, the CDR3 is TGTGCCAGCAGACGGACTAGCGGGGCATCCTACAATGAGCAGTTCTTC.

This clonotype has only a few counts. The V gene is TRBV3-1, the J gene TRBJ2-3; no reliable D call. This CDR3 comprises 12 residues. The V gene lost 4 bases and the J gene lost 6 bases, with 8 bases spanning the gap. Looked up from germline, CDR1 is LGHDT and CDR2 is YNNKEL (reference sequence). In DNA, the CDR3 is TGTGCCAGCAGCCCGCGAACGGATACGCAGTATTTT. Its translation: CASSPRTDTQYF.

CDR3 bases: TGTGCCAGCAGTTACCCCGATGGTCACGGACCCTACGAGCAGTACTTC. Translated, it gives CASSYPDGHGPYEQYF. The chain carries TRBV6-6 and TRBJ2-7, with D unclear. The CDR3 consists of 16 residues. V was cut by 2 bases and J by 2 bases, with 16 bases left in between. Germline CDR1 and CDR2: MNHNY and SVGAGI (reference sequence).

This clonotype was seen at least ten times. This chain connects TRBV29-1 to TRBJ2-3; TRBD2 aligns across 12 bases. CDR3 length equals 12 residues. The V segment lost 6 bases and the J segment 6 bases; nucleotides outside the gene matches: 1. Germline V lookup: CDR1 SQVTM, CDR2 ANQGSEA. The CDR3 spells CSVGTSGDTQYF. CDR3 DNA: TGCAGCGTCGGGACTAGCGGGGATACGCAGTATTTT.

This clonotype was detected many times. The chain employs TRBV5-1 and TRBJ2-5; D is possibly TRBD1 (6 bases). Trimming cost V 3 bases and J 2 bases, with 11 bases left between them. The length of the CDR3 is 14 residues. Germline loops: CDR1 SGHRS, CDR2 YFSETQ. Here the CDR3 reads CASSSRGQQETQYF. CDR3 in DNA: TGCGCCAGCAGCTCGAGAGGACAGCAAGAGACCCAGTACTTC.

The chain carries TRBV2 and TRBJ2-5, with no clear D. This CDR3 is built from 14 residues. CDR1 is SNHLY, CDR2 FYNNEI, per germline. The germline V and J ends were trimmed by 3 bases and 7 bases, with 15 bases remaining between them. CDR3 in DNA: TGTGCCAGCAGTGAGGGGATACTCGAAGGGACCCAGTACTTC. Its protein is CASSEGILEGTQYF.

This clonotype was seen a handful of times. The CDR3 coding sequence is TGTGCCAGCAGTTTAGAGGGACTCAACACAGATACGCAGTATTTT. Its protein is CASSLEGLNTDTQYF. The chain carries TRBV27 and TRBJ2-3, with a tentative D call TRBD2 (6 bases). The V end was cut by 2 bases, the J end by 2 bases, with 11 bases between. Per the germline V gene, CDR1 is MNHEY and CDR2 is SMNVEV (reference sequence). The CDR3 consists of 15 residues.

This chain joins TRBV15 and TRBJ2-7, with D maybe TRBD1 (6 bases). Deletions cut 1 base from V and 2 bases from J, with 18 bases between. Germline V gene data show CDR1 as LNHNV and CDR2 as YYDKDF (reference sequence). The CDR3 has 17 residues. The CDR3 bases are TGTGCCACCAGCAGAGGGTCATCGGGACAATTGACCTACGAGCAGTACTTC. It is translated as CATSRGSSGQLTYEQYF.

This clonotype was observed many times. The chain employs TRBV21-1 and TRBJ2-3; TRBD1, the table's D call, lacks a check against the DNA. TRBV21-1 is a pseudogene. The CDR3 contains 14 residues. The CDR3 nucleotides are TGTGCCAGCAGCAAAGGGGGGGTTAGGGATACGCAGTATTTT. It codes for CASSKGGVRDTQYF.

In regard to this clonotype: Being one base from a much bigger clone, this may be a read error. The CDR3 nucleotides read TGTGCCAGCACTGACGACGAGGGGCTTAAGACAGATACGCAGTATTTT. The encoded protein is CASTDDEGLKTDTQYF. The chain combines TRBV2 with TRBJ2-3; either TRBD1 or TRBD2 may fit D (5 bases each). Germline V CDR1 and CDR2: SNHLY, FYNNEI. The CDR3 consists of 16 residues. Trimming left V 7 bases short and J 3 bases short, with 20 bases between. The whole variable domain, filled in from reference TRBV2 and TRBJ2-3, reads EPEVTQTPSHQVTQMGQEVILRCVPISNHLYFYWYRQILGQKVEFLVSFYNNEISEKSEIFDDQFSVERPDGSNFTLKIRSTKLEDSAMYFCASTDDEGLKTDTQYFGPGTRLTVL.

The table lists this clonotype with a few counts. This sequence joins TRBV18 and TRBJ2-7; 7 bases match TRBD1. V gave up 0 bases and J gave up 2 bases; unmatched junction bases: 1. The germline V gene encodes CDR1 KGHSH and CDR2 LQKENI. The CDR3 is made up of 14 amino acids. CDR3 region: CASSPPGQPYEQYF. In DNA, the CDR3 is TGTGCCAGCTCACCACCGGGACAGCCCTACGAGCAGTACTTC.

This clonotype was seen ten or more times. This rearrangement joins TRBV29-1 to TRBJ2-7, with D perhaps matching TRBD1 (5 bases). The germline V gene has CDR1 SQVTM and CDR2 ANQGSEA. CDR3 length equals 13 residues. V lost 4 bases and J 7 bases, leaving 17 bases between the germline ends. Written as DNA, the CDR3 is TGCAGCGTTGCCTCGTCAGGGTTGGGGGAGCAGTACTTC. Translating it yields CSVASSGLGEQYF.

In its sample, this clonotype was seen many times. The chain recombines TRBV20-1 with TRBJ2-6; no clear D gene. V was shortened by 5 bases and J by 1 base, with 24 bases between the two germline ends. This CDR3 spans 19 amino acids. Germline V gene data show CDR1 as DFQATT and CDR2 as SNEGSKA (reference sequence). The CDR3 DNA is TGCAGTGCTCCCCTCGGAGAGGCAGGAAGGCCTTCTGGGGCCAACGTCCTGACTTTC. Encoded protein: CSAPLGEAGRPSGANVLTF.

The chain has TRBV19 and TRBJ1-5; D is undetermined. The CDR3 length is 14 residues. Trimming took off 7 bases at V and 2 bases at J, with 12 bases between the two ends. The germline gives CDR1 LNHDA, CDR2 SQIVND (reference sequence). CDR3 protein: CASTSIGGNQPQHF. In DNA form, the CDR3 reads TGTGCCAGTACTTCAATAGGCGGCAATCAGCCCCAGCATTTT. Full variable domain (missing parts from reference TRBV19 and TRBJ1-5): DGGITQSPKYLFRKEGQNVTLSCEQNLNHDAMYWYRQDPGQGLRLIYYSQIVNDFQKGDIAEGYSVSREKKESFPLTVTSAQKNPTAFYLCASTSIGGNQPQHFGDGTRLSIL.

This clonotype was counted at least ten times. V usage is TRBV9 and J usage is TRBJ2-1, with 12 bases fitting TRBD2. Germline V gene lookup returns CDR1 SGDLS and CDR2 YYNGEE. With V trimmed by 3 bases and J by 9 bases, 7 bases remained unmatched. The CDR3 runs to 15 residues. DNA for the CDR3: TGTGCCAGCAGCGGGACTAGCGGGGTATTGAGTGAGCAGTTCTTC. It encodes CASSGTSGVLSEQFF. The variable domain in full, completed from reference TRBV9 and TRBJ2-1, reads DSGVTQTPKHLITATGQRVTLRCSPRSGDLSVYWYQQSLDQGLQFLIQYYNGEERAKGNILERFSAQQFPDLHSELNLSSLELGDSALYFCASSGTSGVLSEQFFGPGTRLTVL.

This clonotype appeared many times. The V and J genes are TRBV7-2 and TRBJ2-5; 13 bases agree with TRBD2. CDR3 length: 14 amino acids. The germline V gene encodes CDR1 SGHTA and CDR2 FQGNSA. V dropped 8 bases and J dropped 2; count of bases not matched to a gene: 2. The CDR3 loop reads CASEGLAGQETQYF. The CDR3 coding sequence is TGTGCCAGCGAGGGACTAGCGGGGCAAGAGACCCAGTACTTC.

This clonotype has a count of ten or more. V and J are TRBV5-1 and TRBJ2-6; TRBD1 aligns across 7 bases. Trimming took 2 bases from V and 4 from J; bases not matched to a gene: 9. The CDR3 runs 17 residues. Germline V CDR1 and CDR2: SGHRS, YFSETQ. The CDR3 coding sequence is TGCGCCAGCAGCTTAGAGCCACAGGGGTCAGGGGCCAACGTCCTGACTTTC. Translating gives CASSLEPQGSGANVLTF.

This clonotype was observed a few times. The chain employs TRBV29-1 and TRBJ1-1; no reliable D call. Germline V lookup: CDR1 SQVTM, CDR2 ANQGSEA. The V gene lost 3 bases and the J gene lost 5 bases, with 10 bases spanning the gap. This CDR3 is 12 amino acids long. CDR3 DNA sequence: TGCAGCGTTGACGAGGTCAGAACTGAAGCTTTCTTT. It specifies CSVDEVRTEAFF.

This clonotype has ten or more counts. This chain uses TRBV29-1 with TRBJ2-3; tentatively, D is TRBD1 or TRBD2 (7 bases each). The ends were cut back, 7 bases at V and 3 bases at J, with 20 bases in the middle. The CDR3 has 15 residues. Germline values: CDR1 SQVTM, CDR2 ANQGSEA. CDR3 amino acids: CSAQGGPNTTDTQYF. The DNA for the CDR3 is TGCAGCGCCCAGGGGGGGCCGAACACAACAGATACGCAGTATTTT.

The chain is built from TRBV18 and TRBJ1-6; D possibly corresponds to TRBD1 (6 bases). Germline V gene sequence: CDR1 KGHSH, CDR2 LQKENI. This CDR3 comprises 14 residues. The V end lost 6 bases, the J end lost 7 bases, and 13 bases lay between the germline ends. CDR3 sequence: CASSLDRRNSPLHF. The DNA for the CDR3 is TGTGCCAGCTCCTTGGACAGAAGGAATTCACCCCTCCACTTT.

This clonotype was counted many times. The chain uses TRBV28 and TRBJ1-1; possible D gene TRBD1, 5 bases. This CDR3 contains 11 residues. With 5 bases removed from V and 7 bases from J, the gap between germline ends came to 8 bases. The V gene's germline CDR1 is MDHEN and CDR2 SYDVKM. The CDR3: CASSDRSEAFF. The CDR3 region has the DNA TGTGCCAGCAGTGACAGAAGTGAAGCTTTCTTT.

This chain links TRBV5-1 with TRBJ2-3; D ambiguous. Germline V CDR1 and CDR2: SGHRS, YFSETQ. Trimming removed 0 bases at V and 5 bases at J, with 10 bases between. The CDR3 extends over 14 amino acids. Here the CDR3 reads CASSLDGILDTQYF. For the CDR3, the DNA is TGCGCCAGCAGCTTGGACGGAATACTAGATACGCAGTATTTT.

This clonotype was recorded many times. The chain combines TRBV18 with TRBJ1-2, with a weak D call TRBD1 (6 bases). This CDR3 is built from 14 residues. Trimming shortened V by 6 bases and J by 6 bases, and 17 bases separated the two germline ends. Looked up from germline, CDR1 is KGHSH and CDR2 is LQKENI. The CDR3, as DNA: TGTGCCAGCTCTCTCCCCGACCGGACAGATGGCTACACCTTC. This gives the protein CASSLPDRTDGYTF.

This clonotype was counted a few times. The chain has TRBV5-1 and TRBJ2-7, with 10 nucleotides matching TRBD1. CDR3 length: 16 amino acids. V dropped 4 bases and J dropped 2; count of bases not matched to a gene: 9. The germline V gene has CDR1 SGHRS and CDR2 YFSETQ. Here the CDR3 reads CASSPTGGIWAYEQYF. Here the CDR3 DNA reads TGCGCCAGCAGCCCGACAGGGGGCATTTGGGCCTACGAGCAGTACTTC.

This clonotype was found many times. This chain uses TRBV24-1 with TRBJ2-2; 9 positions agree with TRBD2. The CDR3 is 15 amino acids. Germline V CDR1 and CDR2: KGHDR, SFDVKD. The V and J ends lost 9 bases and 7 bases, in that order; junction bases with no gene match: 11. CDR3 residues: CATRPGGGAGGELFF. The DNA for the CDR3 is TGTGCCACCCGTCCGGGCGGGGGGGCTGGCGGGGAGCTGTTTTTT.

This clonotype was counted at least ten times. This CDR3 reads CASRSTSGGFYNEQFF. CDR3 sequence (DNA): TGTGCCAGCAGGTCGACTAGCGGGGGATTTTACAATGAGCAGTTCTTC. This chain uses TRBV3-1 with TRBJ2-1; 12 bases align to TRBD2. The J segment lost 4 bases and the V segment lost 6 bases, leaving 7 bases of the junction unmatched. Germline V gene data show CDR1 as LGHDT and CDR2 as YNNKEL (reference sequence). The CDR3 contains 16 residues.